This paragraph covers one TCR beta chain sequence. The antigen remains unidentified. This entry is derived from a study of blood T cells in healthy people across ages. It was approximately 10 milliliters of peripheral blood that were drawn from each donor. Per individual sample, total RNA of at least 6 micrograms was extracted. Then a second PCR, running about 7 to 11 cycles, was carried out with a sample-barcoded 5' primer and a J-beta primer mix. Each cDNA molecule was tagged by a template-switch adaptor that had 12 random nucleotides. TCRdb itself ran the 5' RACE reads through MiXCR, one entry per CDR3 protein. The table lists some 1.6 million distinct CDR3 sequences, about 35% of them singletons. Study-level findings and limits: It was found that TCR beta diversity correlated strongly with the percentage of naive T cells.

This CDR3 comprises 13 residues. Trimming shortened V by 4 bases and J by 2 bases, and 9 bases separated the two germline ends. Germline CDR1 and CDR2: SGHDT and YYEEEE. The rearrangement links TRBV5-6 to TRBJ1-1; D not certain. This sequence was found in a woman younger than 45 in good health. Sequenced input: blood. The CDR3 here is CASSRLRNTEAFF. CDR3 DNA: TGTGCCAGCAGCCGCCTCAGAAACACTGAAGCTTTCTTT.